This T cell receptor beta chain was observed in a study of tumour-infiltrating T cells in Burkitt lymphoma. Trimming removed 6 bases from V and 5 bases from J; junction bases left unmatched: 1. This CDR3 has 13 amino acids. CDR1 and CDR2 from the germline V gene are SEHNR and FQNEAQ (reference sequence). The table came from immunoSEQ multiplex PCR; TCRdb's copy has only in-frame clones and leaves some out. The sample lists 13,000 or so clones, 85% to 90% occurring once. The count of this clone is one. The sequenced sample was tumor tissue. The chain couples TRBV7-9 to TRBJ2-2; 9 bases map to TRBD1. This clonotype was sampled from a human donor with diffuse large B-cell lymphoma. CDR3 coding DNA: TGTGCCAGCAGGGACAGGGGAACCGGGGAGCTGTTTTTT. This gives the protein CASRDRGTGELFF.